This TCR beta chain was sequenced during a study of cytomegalovirus exposure and HLA in healthy donors. The PCR made use of 60 Vbeta and 13 Jbeta primers. Assay used: immunoSEQ multiplex PCR; TCRdb lists only in-frame clones, some missing. The sample lists about 200,000 clones, 80% to 90% occurring once. The study's findings and limits: Reports described diagnosis of cytomegalovirus status by the classifier as highly specific and sensitive.

This clone is a singleton in its sample. Its antigen is unidentified. Germline V gene data show CDR1 as LNHDA and CDR2 as SQIVND (reference sequence). There are 14 residues in the CDR3. V was shortened by 6 bases and J by 5 bases, with 13 bases between the two germline ends. The sequencing input was PBMCs. V usage is TRBV19 and J usage is TRBJ2-2, with a tentative D call TRBD1 (6 bases). The sequence came from a woman aged 25 to 39 in good health and CMV-seronegative. This chain's CDR3 is CASSLGHITGELFF. The CDR3 region has the DNA TGTGCCAGTAGCTTGGGACATATAACCGGGGAGCTGTTTTTT.